The 19 T cell receptor beta chains listed next were all sequenced from one sample in a study of T cell responses to AZD1222 COVID-19 vaccine. Assay used: immunoSEQ multiplex PCR; TCRdb lists only in-frame clones, some missing. The sample yields about 130,000 clones, 91% seen once. Sequenced here: peripheral blood, sampled 28 days after the second AZD1222 dose. The receptors originated from an adult who received the AZD1222 COVID-19 vaccine.

The V gene is TRBV30, the J gene TRBJ2-7; D not certain. The CDR3 totals 11 residues. V lost 0 bases and J 6 bases, leaving 6 bases between the germline ends. The germline CDR1 and CDR2 sequences are GTSNPN and SVGIG (reference sequence). CDR3 region: CAWSVRSEQYF. The DNA for the CDR3 is TGTGCCTGGAGTGTACGTTCCGAGCAGTACTTC.

The chain employs TRBV30 and TRBJ1-6; D unclear. This CDR3 spans 15 amino acids. In germline, CDR1 is GTSNPN, CDR2 SVGIG (reference sequence). Trimming removed 5 bases at V and 0 bases at J, with 11 bases between. The DNA of the CDR3 is TGTGCCTGGGGAAAGCGGAGCTCCTATAATTCACCCCTCCACTTT. Amino acids: CAWGKRSSYNSPLHF.

The CDR3 protein is CASSQDFAGRNGYTF. CDR3 nucleotides: TGTGCCAGCAGCCAAGATTTCGCAGGTCGGAATGGCTACACCTTC. This chain uses TRBV3-1 (or the pseudogene TRBV3-2) with TRBJ1-2; D uncertain. The V gene's germline CDR1 is LGHDT and CDR2 YNNKEL (reference sequence). V lost 0 bases, J lost 6 bases, and 14 bases lay in between. CDR3 length equals 15 residues.

The gene calls are TRBV7-8 and TRBJ1-6; the D gene is possibly TRBD1 (6 bases). CDR1 and CDR2 (germline): SGHVS, FQNEAQ. The CDR3 covers 16 residues. Between the trimmed V and J ends, which lost 0 bases and 10 bases, there was a span of 16 bases. CDR3 loop: CASSLATGLSESPLHF. CDR3 sequence (DNA): TGTGCCAGCAGCTTAGCCACAGGGCTAAGTGAGTCACCCCTCCACTTT.

The chain joins TRBV5-6 to TRBJ1-5; 9 bases match TRBD1. Germline lookup yields CDR1 SGHDT and CDR2 YYEEEE. Trimming cost V 0 bases and J 3 bases; bases outside gene matches: 4. The CDR3 extends over 16 amino acids. In DNA form, the CDR3 reads TGTGCCAGCAGCTTGGCCGGGACAGGGATCAATCAGCCCCAGCATTTT. Its translation is CASSLAGTGINQPQHF.

The chain combines TRBV6-5 with TRBJ1-2; 9 bases match TRBD1. V shed 2 bases and J 3 bases; nucleotides not matched to a gene: 4. From germline, CDR1 is MNHEY and CDR2 SVGAGI. The CDR3 totals 15 residues. DNA of the CDR3: TGTGCCAGCAGTTACGGGGGACAGGGTCACTATGGCTACACCTTC. It translates to CASSYGGQGHYGYTF.

This clone was recorded only once. The rearrangement joins TRBV5-1 to TRBJ1-1; D is uncertain. Per the germline V gene, CDR1 is SGHRS and CDR2 is YFSETQ. Trimming took 4 bases from V and 2 from J, leaving 12 bases between them. This CDR3 has 14 residues. CDR3 DNA: TGCGCCAGCAGCGTCGCTACAGCCAACACTGAAGCTTTCTTT. Amino acid sequence: CASSVATANTEAFF.

This chain uses TRBV9 with TRBJ2-1; 9 bases align to TRBD1. J was trimmed by 0 bases and V by 4 bases; bases with no gene match: 8. Germline values: CDR1 SGDLS, CDR2 YYNGEE. This CDR3 has 17 amino acids. This CDR3 is CASSTRDRAYSYNEQFF. Written as DNA, the CDR3 is TGTGCCAGCAGCACCCGGGACAGGGCCTACTCCTACAATGAGCAGTTCTTC.

The chain joins TRBV14 to TRBJ1-6; possibly TRBD1 for D (6 bases). Germline CDR1 is SGHDN and CDR2 is FVKESK. The germline V and J ends were trimmed by 0 bases and 10 bases, with 16 bases remaining between them. The CDR3 loop spans 16 amino acids. The CDR3 reads CASSQDVKGVGSPLHF. DNA for the CDR3: TGTGCCAGCAGCCAAGATGTTAAGGGGGTCGGATCACCCCTCCACTTT.

This sequence joins TRBV14 and TRBJ1-2; no clear D gene. V lost 0 bases to trimming and J lost 7 bases, with 9 bases between them. Germline V gene lookup returns CDR1 SGHDN and CDR2 FVKESK. This CDR3 spans 13 amino acids. CDR3 region: CASSQEEVSGYTF. Here the CDR3 DNA reads TGTGCCAGCAGCCAAGAAGAAGTAAGTGGCTACACCTTC.

The V call is TRBV10-2, the J call TRBJ1-1; no firm D call. The length of the CDR3 is 14 residues. Looked up from germline, CDR1 is WSHSY and CDR2 is SAAADI. The V and J ends lost 10 bases and 5 bases respectively, with 20 bases between them. This CDR3 is CATIGPTGVTEAFF. CDR3 sequence (DNA): TGCGCCACCATAGGTCCCACTGGGGTGACTGAAGCTTTCTTT.

The rearrangement uses TRBV24-1 and TRBJ1-1; D perhaps matches TRBD1 (6 bases). Germline lookup yields CDR1 KGHDR and CDR2 SFDVKD. Deletions cut 7 bases from V and 1 base from J, with 9 bases between. The CDR3 length is 13 residues. The CDR3 DNA is TGTGCCACCAGCCAGGGGAAGAACACTGAAGCTTTCTTT. Its translation: CATSQGKNTEAFF.

V is TRBV7-3 and J is TRBJ2-3; D uncertain. CDR1 SGHTA and CDR2 FQGTGA come from the germline V gene. V dropped 1 base and J dropped 1 base, with 9 bases sitting between them. This CDR3 spans 15 amino acids. The CDR3 nucleotides are TGTGCCAGCAGCTTAAGGCCCGATGGCACAGATACGCAGTATTTT. Amino acids: CASSLRPDGTDTQYF.

The CDR3, as DNA: TGCGCCAGCAGCCAAGTCGGCTATGGCTACACCTTC. It is translated as CASSQVGYGYTF. The rearrangement joins TRBV4-1 to TRBJ1-2; D is ambiguous. The CDR3 has 12 residues. Trimming removed 1 base from V and 4 bases from J, with 4 bases in between. The V gene's germline CDR1 is MGHRA and CDR2 YSYEKL.

The chain has TRBV3-1 (or the pseudogene TRBV3-2) and TRBJ2-7, with D unresolved. Per the germline V gene, CDR1 is LGHDT and CDR2 is YNNKEL (reference sequence). CDR3 length equals 13 residues. V was cut by 11 bases and J by 7 bases, with 21 bases left in between. This CDR3 reads CAEDDPAPGEQYV. In DNA form, the CDR3 reads TGTGCCGAGGACGATCCAGCCCCCGGGGAGCAGTACGTC.

V is TRBV7-9 and J is TRBJ1-2; D gene unclear. This CDR3 spans 17 amino acids. The V gene lost 5 bases and the J gene lost 2 bases, with 21 bases spanning the gap. In germline, CDR1 is SEHNR, CDR2 FQNEAQ (reference sequence). The CDR3 sequence is CASSKAARPERNYGYTF. CDR3 sequence (DNA): TGTGCCAGCAGCAAAGCCGCCCGGCCAGAGCGAAACTATGGCTACACCTTC.

V and J are TRBV9 and TRBJ1-3; D remains unclear. Germline loops: CDR1 SGDLS, CDR2 YYNGEE. Trimming took 3 bases from V and 0 from J, leaving 13 bases between them. The CDR3 runs to 16 residues. Here the CDR3 reads CASSDDRARSGNTIYF. The CDR3 DNA reads as TGTGCCAGCAGCGACGACCGGGCACGCTCTGGAAACACCATATATTTT. The entire variable domain, with the rest obtained from reference TRBV9 and TRBJ1-3, is as follows: DSGVTQTPKHLITATGQRVTLRCSPRSGDLSVYWYQQSLDQGLQFLIQYYNGEERAKGNILERFSAQQFPDLHSELNLSSLELGDSALYFCASSDDRARSGNTIYFGEGSWLTVV.

The chain has TRBV6-6 and TRBJ2-1; 11 nucleotides match TRBD1. The CDR3 has 15 amino acids. From germline, CDR1 is MNHNY and CDR2 SVGAGI (reference sequence). V lost 6 bases and J lost 8; bases outside the gene matches: 9. The CDR3 loop reads CASSRGQGAYDEQFF. The CDR3 bases are TGTGCCAGCAGCCGCGGACAGGGGGCTTATGATGAGCAGTTCTTC.

This chain uses TRBV6-1 with TRBJ2-7; maybe TRBD1 (5 bases). This CDR3 has 13 amino acids. V was trimmed by 1 base and J by 5 bases, leaving 9 bases between them. Germline CDR1 reads MNHNS; CDR2 reads SASEGT. CDR3 coding DNA: TGTGCCAGCAGTGAAGGACAGACTGACGAGCAGTACGTC. Translated, it gives CASSEGQTDEQYV.